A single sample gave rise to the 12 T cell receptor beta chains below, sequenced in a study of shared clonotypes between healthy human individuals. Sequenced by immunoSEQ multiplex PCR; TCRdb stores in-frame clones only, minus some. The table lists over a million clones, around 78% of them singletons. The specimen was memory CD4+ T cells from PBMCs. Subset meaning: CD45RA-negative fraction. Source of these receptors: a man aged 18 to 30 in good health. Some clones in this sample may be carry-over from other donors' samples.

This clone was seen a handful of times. CDR3 sequence: CASSSQGGESNQPQHF. Here the CDR3 DNA reads TGTGCCAGCAGCTCACAGGGGGGTGAGAGCAATCAGCCCCAGCATTTT. The chain employs TRBV7-8 and TRBJ1-5; TRBD1 agrees at 8 bases. Germline V gives CDR1 SGHVS, CDR2 FQNEAQ. V trimming: 4 bases; J trimming: 1 base; junction bases outside the gene matches: 6. This CDR3 contains 16 residues.

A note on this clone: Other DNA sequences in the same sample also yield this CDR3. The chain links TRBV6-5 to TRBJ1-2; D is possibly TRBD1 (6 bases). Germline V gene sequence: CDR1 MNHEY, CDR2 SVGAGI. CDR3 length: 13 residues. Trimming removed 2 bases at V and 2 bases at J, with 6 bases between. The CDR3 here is CASSYDRNYGYTF. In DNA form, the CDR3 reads TGTGCCAGCAGTTACGACAGGAACTATGGCTACACCTTC.

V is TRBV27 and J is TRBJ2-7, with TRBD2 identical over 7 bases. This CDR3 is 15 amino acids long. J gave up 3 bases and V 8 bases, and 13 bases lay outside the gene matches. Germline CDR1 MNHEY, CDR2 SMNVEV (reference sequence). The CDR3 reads CASGKPASGVYEQYF. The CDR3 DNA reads TGTGCCAGCGGGAAACCCGCCAGCGGGGTCTACGAGCAGTACTTC.

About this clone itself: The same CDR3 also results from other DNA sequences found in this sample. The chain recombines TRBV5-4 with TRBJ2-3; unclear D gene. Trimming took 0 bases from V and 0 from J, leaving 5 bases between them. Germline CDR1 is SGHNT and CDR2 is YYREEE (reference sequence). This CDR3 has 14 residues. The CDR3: CASSLAGSTDTQYF. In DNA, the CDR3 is TGTGCCAGCAGCTTGGCCGGGAGCACAGATACGCAGTATTTT.

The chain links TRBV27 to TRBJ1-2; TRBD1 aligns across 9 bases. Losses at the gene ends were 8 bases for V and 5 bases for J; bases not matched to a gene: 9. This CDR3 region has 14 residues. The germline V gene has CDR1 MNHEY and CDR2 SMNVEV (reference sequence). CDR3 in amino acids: CASRRTGEGYGYTF. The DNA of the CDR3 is TGTGCCAGCCGACGGACAGGGGAGGGTTATGGCTACACCTTC.

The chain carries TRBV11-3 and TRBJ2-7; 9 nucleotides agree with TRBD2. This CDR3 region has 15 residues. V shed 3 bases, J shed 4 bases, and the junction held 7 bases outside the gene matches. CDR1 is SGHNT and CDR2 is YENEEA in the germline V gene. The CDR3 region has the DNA TGTGCCAGCAGCTTCCATAGCGGGAGCGGTTACGAGCAGTACTTC. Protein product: CASSFHSGSGYEQYF.

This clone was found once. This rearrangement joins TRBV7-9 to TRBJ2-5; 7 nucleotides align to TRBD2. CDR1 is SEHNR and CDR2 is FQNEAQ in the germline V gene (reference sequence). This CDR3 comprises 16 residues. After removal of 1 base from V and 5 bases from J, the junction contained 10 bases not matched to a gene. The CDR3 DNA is TGTGCCAGCAGCTTAGGGGCGGGAGCCCAATTGGAGACCCAGTACTTC. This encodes CASSLGAGAQLETQYF. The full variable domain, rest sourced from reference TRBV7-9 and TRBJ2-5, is DTGVSQNPRHKITKRGQNVTFRCDPISEHNRLYWYRQTLGQGPEFLTYFQNEAQLEKSRLLSDRFSAERPKGSFSTLEIQRTEQGDSAMYLCASSLGAGAQLETQYFGPGTRLLVL.

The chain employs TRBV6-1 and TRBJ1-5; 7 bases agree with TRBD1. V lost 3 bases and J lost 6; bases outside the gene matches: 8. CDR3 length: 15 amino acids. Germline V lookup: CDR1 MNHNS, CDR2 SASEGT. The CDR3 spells CASSDTSGGGQPQHF. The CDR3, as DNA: TGTGCCAGCAGTGACACTTCAGGGGGAGGTCAGCCCCAGCATTTT.

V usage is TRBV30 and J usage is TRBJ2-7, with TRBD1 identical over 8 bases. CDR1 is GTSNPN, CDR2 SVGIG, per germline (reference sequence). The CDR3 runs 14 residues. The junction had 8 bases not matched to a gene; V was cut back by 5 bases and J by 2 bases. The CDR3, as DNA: TGTGCCTGGGATACCGGGACAGGAGCCTACGAGCAGTACTTC. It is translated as CAWDTGTGAYEQYF. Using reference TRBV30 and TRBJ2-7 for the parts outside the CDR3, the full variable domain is SQTIHQWPATLVQPVGSPLSLECTVEGTSNPNLYWYRQAAGRGLQLLFYSVGIGQISSEVPQNLSASRPQDRQFILSSKKLLLSDSGFYLCAWDTGTGAYEQYFGPGTRLTVT.

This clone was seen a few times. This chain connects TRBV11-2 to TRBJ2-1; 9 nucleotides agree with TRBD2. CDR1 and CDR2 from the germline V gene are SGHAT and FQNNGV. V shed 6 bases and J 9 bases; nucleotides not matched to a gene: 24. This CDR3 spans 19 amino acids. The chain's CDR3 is CASRPGFSLGGRAQGEQFF. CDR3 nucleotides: TGTGCCAGCAGGCCCGGGTTTAGTTTGGGCGGGAGGGCTCAGGGTGAGCAGTTCTTC.

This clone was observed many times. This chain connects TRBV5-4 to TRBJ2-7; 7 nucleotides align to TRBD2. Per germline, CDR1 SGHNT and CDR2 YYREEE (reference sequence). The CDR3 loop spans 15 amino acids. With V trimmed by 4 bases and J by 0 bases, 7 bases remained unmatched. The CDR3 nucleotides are TGTGCCAGCAGCCAAGCCGGGGAGGGCTCCTACGAGCAGTACTTC. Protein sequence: CASSQAGEGSYEQYF. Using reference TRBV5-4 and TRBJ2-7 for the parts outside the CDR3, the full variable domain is ETGVTQSPTHLIKTRGQQVTLRCSSQSGHNTVSWYQQALGQGPQFIFQYYREEENGRGNFPPRFSGLQFPNYSSELNVNALELDDSALYLCASSQAGEGSYEQYFGPGTRLTVT.

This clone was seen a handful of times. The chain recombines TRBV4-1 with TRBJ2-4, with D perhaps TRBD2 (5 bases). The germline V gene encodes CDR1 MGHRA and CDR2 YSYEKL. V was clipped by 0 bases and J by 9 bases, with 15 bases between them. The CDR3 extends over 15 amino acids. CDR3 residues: CASSQDPGSVGIQYF. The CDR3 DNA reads TGCGCCAGCAGCCAAGACCCGGGGTCGGTGGGCATTCAGTACTTC.